The T cell receptor (beta chain) described here comes from a study of Ad26.COV2.S vaccination and SARS-CoV-2 variants. About the research overall: Each vaccinee took Ad26.COV2.S intramuscularly, once or twice 56 days apart.

Regarding the study as a whole: Responses of spike-specific T cells (both CD8+ and CD4+) reportedly showed substantial breadth after vaccination.

Points on this clone: Its antigen is unidentified.

There are 14 residues in the CDR3. V dropped 2 bases and J dropped 6; count of bases not matched to a gene: 8. Per germline, CDR1 GTSNPN and CDR2 SVGIG (reference sequence). Libraries were prepared by immunoSEQ multiplex PCR; TCRdb keeps only in-frame clonotypes and omits some of them. The table includes roughly 350,000 clones, 86% detected once. Stated treatment: some 20 received Ad26.COV2.S at low or high dose, single or two shots; several received placebo; per-sample allocation not given. Collection of the samples took place on day 63 after the first injection of vaccine or placebo. The TCR sequence derives from a person aged 18-65 years who received the Ad26.COV2.S COVID-19 vaccine or a placebo. V and J are TRBV30 and TRBJ2-7; TRBD2 aligns across 9 bases. Sequencing was performed on peripheral blood, taken in a trial of Ad26.COV2.S vaccine versus placebo. CDR3 bases: TGTGCCTGGAGTAGGTCGCTAGCGGGATCCGAGCAGTACTTC. Amino acid sequence: CAWSRSLAGSEQYF.